Sequencing of this T cell receptor (beta chain) was carried out in a study of blood T cell repertoires in COVID-19 (dated by TCRdb to the early 2020s). A note on the overall study: Samples covering the acute and convalescent phases of COVID-19 were provided by collaborators in the United States, Italy and Spain. Subjects who had been exposed to COVID-19, were actively infected with it, or had recovered from it provided the deeply sampled blood TCRbeta repertoires that made up the dataset. Where available, HLA class I and class II types were obtained from metadata supplied by the sample provider rather than from assay-based typing. A de-identified subject ID, COVID-19 status, age in years and sex were almost always included in the sample metadata. The samples were drawn from two sources: the first 160 participants of the ongoing ImmuneRACE study, and 950 to 1,500 subjects contributed by 6 global collaborators. The repertoires were made available in a free public database intended to serve as a resource for research on the immune response to SARS-CoV-2. The prospective study material was composed of cDNA or gDNA derived from T cells, B-cell-depleted T cells, or PBMCs.

In regard to this clone: Its antigen is not yet known. The sample holds no much larger clone one base away, and base qualities are not on file.

From a lookup of the germline V gene, CDR1 and CDR2 are MGHRA and YSYEKL. The CDR3, from cysteine to phenylalanine, totals 15 residues. Only CDR3 DNA remains: 45 bases, in frame from the first base. V is cut back by 1 base and J by 5 bases, with 8 bases in the junction unmatched. At one collaborating source in Seattle, patients were enrolled during active infection and were followed longitudinally through the course of disease. Whole blood was collected in K2EDTA tubes by collaborating institutions according to the institutions' own protocols. Collaborator samples were shipped for TCRbeta analysis as frozen whole blood, isolated PBMCs, or DNA extracted from either sample type. The immunoSEQ Assay, a bias-controlled multiplex PCR, was used to amplify TCRbeta CDR3 regions from genomic DNA. The authors' analysis ran thus. The number of nucleated cells in each sample was estimated by amplification of reference gene primers within the assay. Sequence reads were collapsed and filtered to measure the absolute abundance of every unique TCRbeta CDR3 rearrangement. For each sample, productive Simpson clonality was calculated as the square root of Simpson's diversity index across productive rearrangements. TCRdb obtained this table from immuneACCESS and retained in-frame rearrangements with V and J assigned. These tables miss some clones; where compared with another copy, unresolved V genes account for less than half of the shortfall, and the remainder is unexplained. That table is the source of V, J and clone size, and D and trimming were worked out from the DNA. The sample profile shows about 270,000 clones; roughly nine tenths of them were found once. Jointly, the top ten make up more than 10% of the sample.

Overall study results and their limits: The amount of clinical and demographic metadata varied by source and participant and was provided uncurated.

The chain employs TRBV4-1 and TRBJ2-7, with 7 junctional bases fitting TRBD2. The specimen was peripheral blood. This clonotype originated in a young woman with COVID-19, enrolled during active disease. The sequenced DNA: TGCGCCAGCAGCCAAGGGTCGGGGACTATCGACGAGCAGTACTTC. It specifies CASSQGSGTIDEQYF.